This TCR beta chain came from a study of cytomegalovirus exposure and HLA in healthy donors. Primers for the PCR totalled 60 Vbeta and 13 Jbeta. Data came from immunoSEQ multiplex PCR; TCRdb stores just in-frame clones and leaves some out. The sample contains about 140,000 clones, more than 75% of which appear only once. V was pared by 2 bases and J by 4 bases, with 9 bases between. The CDR3 is 13 amino acids. CDR1 is SGHRS, CDR2 YFSETQ, per germline. The TCR sequence derives from a woman aged 40 to 55 in good health and CMV-seronegative. Sequenced material: PBMCs. The V and J genes are TRBV5-1 and TRBJ1-2; perhaps TRBD1 as D (5 bases). Written as DNA, the CDR3 is TGCGCCAGCAGCTTCCAGGGTGCCTATGGCTACACCTTC. Its protein product is CASSFQGAYGYTF.